The source of this TCR beta chain is a study of shared clonotypes between healthy human individuals. Here immunoSEQ multiplex PCR was the method, and the copy in TCRdb shows in-frame clones only, minus some. This sample has about 2.3 million clones; approximately 95% occur once, and the top ten carry around 0.4%. The sequence was obtained from a man younger than 30 in good health. Some clones in this sample may be carry-over from other donors' samples. The source material was naive CD4+ T cells from PBMCs. Described subset: CD45RA+ positively selected.

The CDR3 nucleotides read TGTGCCAGCAGGTCCGGGACTAGCGGACAAGAGACCCAGTACTTC. It translates to CASRSGTSGQETQYF. V and J are TRBV5-4 and TRBJ2-5; 11 nucleotides line up with TRBD2. CDR1 is SGHNT and CDR2 is YYREEE in the germline V gene (reference sequence). The V and J ends lost 5 bases and 2 bases, in that order; junction bases with no gene match: 5. This CDR3 is 15 amino acids long. Full variable domain (missing parts from reference TRBV5-4 and TRBJ2-5): ETGVTQSPTHLIKTRGQQVTLRCSSQSGHNTVSWYQQALGQGPQFIFQYYREEENGRGNFPPRFSGLQFPNYSSELNVNALELDDSALYLCASRSGTSGQETQYFGPGTRLLVL.